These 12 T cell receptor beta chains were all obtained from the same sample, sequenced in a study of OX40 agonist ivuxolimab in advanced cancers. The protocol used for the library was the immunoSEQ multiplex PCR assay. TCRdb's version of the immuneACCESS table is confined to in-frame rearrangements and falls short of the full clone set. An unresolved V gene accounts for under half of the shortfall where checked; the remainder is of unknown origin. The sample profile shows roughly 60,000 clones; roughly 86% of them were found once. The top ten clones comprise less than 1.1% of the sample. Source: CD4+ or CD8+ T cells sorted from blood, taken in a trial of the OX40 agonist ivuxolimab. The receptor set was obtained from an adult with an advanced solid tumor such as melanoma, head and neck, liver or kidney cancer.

The DNA for the CDR3 is TGTGCCAGCAGCTTGGGGATGATCTCTGGGGCCAACGTCCTGACTTTC. Translating it yields CASSLGMISGANVLTF. V and J are TRBV5-4 and TRBJ2-6; D remains unclear. This CDR3 spans 16 amino acids. V was clipped by 0 bases and J by 0 bases, with 7 bases between them. From germline, CDR1 is SGHNT and CDR2 YYREEE (reference sequence).

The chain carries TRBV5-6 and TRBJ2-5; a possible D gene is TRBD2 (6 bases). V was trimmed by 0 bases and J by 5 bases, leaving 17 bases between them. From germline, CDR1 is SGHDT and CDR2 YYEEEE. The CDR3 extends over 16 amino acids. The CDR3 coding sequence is TGTGCCAGCAGCTTGGGAATGACGGGGGTCGGGGAGACCCAGTACTTC. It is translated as CASSLGMTGVGETQYF.

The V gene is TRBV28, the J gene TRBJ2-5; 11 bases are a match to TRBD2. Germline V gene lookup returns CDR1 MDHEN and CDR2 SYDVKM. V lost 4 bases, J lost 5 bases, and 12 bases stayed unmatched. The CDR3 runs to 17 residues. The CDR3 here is CASSSPVDSGREETQYF. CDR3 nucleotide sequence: TGTGCCAGCAGTTCCCCTGTTGATAGCGGGAGGGAGGAGACCCAGTACTTC.

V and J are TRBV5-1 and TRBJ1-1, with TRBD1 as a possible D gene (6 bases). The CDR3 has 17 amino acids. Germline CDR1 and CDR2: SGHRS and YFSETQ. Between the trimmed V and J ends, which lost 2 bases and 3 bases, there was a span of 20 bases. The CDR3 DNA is TGCGCCAGCAGCTTTTTTAGGACAGCGGGTATCTACACTGAAGCTTTCTTT. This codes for CASSFFRTAGIYTEAFF.

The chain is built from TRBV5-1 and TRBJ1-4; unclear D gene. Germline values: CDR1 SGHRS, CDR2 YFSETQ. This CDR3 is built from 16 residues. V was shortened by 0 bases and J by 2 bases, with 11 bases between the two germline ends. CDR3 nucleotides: TGCGCCAGCAGCTTGGACGAATATCCCACTAATGAAAAACTGTTTTTT. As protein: CASSLDEYPTNEKLFF.

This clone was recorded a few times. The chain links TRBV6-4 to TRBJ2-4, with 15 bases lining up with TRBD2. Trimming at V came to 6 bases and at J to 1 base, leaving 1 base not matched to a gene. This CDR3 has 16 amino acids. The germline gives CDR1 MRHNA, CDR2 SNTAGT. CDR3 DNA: TGTGCCAGCAGGGGGACTAGCGGGAGGGCCAAAAACATTCAGTACTTC. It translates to CASRGTSGRAKNIQYF.

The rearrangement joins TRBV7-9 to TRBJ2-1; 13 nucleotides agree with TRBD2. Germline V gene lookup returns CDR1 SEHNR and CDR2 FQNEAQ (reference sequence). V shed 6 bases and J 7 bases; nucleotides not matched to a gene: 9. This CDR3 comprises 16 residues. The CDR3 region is CASRSTSGRALNEQFF. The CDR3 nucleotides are TGTGCCAGCAGGTCCACTAGCGGGAGGGCCTTAAATGAGCAGTTCTTC. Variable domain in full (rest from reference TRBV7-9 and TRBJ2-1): DTGVSQNPRHKITKRGQNVTFRCDPISEHNRLYWYRQTLGQGPEFLTYFQNEAQLEKSRLLSDRFSAERPKGSFSTLEIQRTEQGDSAMYLCASRSTSGRALNEQFFGPGTRLTVL.

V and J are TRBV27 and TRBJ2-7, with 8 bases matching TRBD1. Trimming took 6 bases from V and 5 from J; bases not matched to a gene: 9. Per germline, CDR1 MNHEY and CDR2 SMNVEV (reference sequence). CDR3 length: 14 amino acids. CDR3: CASSIDRGVDEQYF. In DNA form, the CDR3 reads TGTGCCAGCAGCATAGACAGGGGTGTCGACGAGCAGTACTTC.

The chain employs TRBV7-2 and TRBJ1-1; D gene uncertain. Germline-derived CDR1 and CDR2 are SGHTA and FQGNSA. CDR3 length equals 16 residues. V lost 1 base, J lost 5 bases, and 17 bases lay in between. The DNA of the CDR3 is TGTGCCAGCAGCTTAGAGGCGAACCAGGCGATAACTGAAGCTTTCTTT. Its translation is CASSLEANQAITEAFF. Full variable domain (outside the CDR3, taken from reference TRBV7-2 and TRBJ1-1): GAGVSQSPSNKVTEKGKDVELRCDPISGHTALYWYRQSLGQGLEFLIYFQGNSAPDKSGLPSDRFSAERTGGSVSTLTIQRTQQEDSAVYLCASSLEANQAITEAFFGQGTRLTVV.

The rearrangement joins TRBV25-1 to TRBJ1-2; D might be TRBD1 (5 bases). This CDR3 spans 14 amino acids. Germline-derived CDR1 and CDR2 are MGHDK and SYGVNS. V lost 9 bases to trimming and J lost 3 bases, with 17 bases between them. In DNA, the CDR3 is TGTGCCAGATTAAAACGGGACTCCTACTATGGCTACACCTTC. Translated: CARLKRDSYYGYTF.

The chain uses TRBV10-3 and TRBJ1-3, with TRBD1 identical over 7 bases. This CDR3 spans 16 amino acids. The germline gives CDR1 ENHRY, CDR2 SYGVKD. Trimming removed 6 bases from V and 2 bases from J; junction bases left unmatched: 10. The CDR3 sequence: CAIRGRTGVTGNTIYF. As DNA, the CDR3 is TGTGCCATCAGGGGACGCACAGGGGTTACTGGAAACACCATATATTTT.

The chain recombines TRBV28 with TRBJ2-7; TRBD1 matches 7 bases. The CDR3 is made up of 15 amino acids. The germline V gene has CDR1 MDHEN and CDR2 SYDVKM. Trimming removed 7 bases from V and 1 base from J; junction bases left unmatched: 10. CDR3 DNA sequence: TGTGCCAGCACTTCGGGGACAGTATTATCCTACGAGCAGTACTTC. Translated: CASTSGTVLSYEQYF.